A selection of T cell receptor beta chains follows, all from one sample in a study of T cell responses to AZD1222 COVID-19 vaccine. Data came from immunoSEQ multiplex PCR; TCRdb stores just in-frame clones and leaves some out. The sample has around 210,000 clones; around 94% are singletons. The source material was peripheral blood, sampled 28 days after the second dose of the MenACWY control vaccine. These receptors all stem from an adult who received the MenACWY meningococcal vaccine as a control. The CDR3 runs from the conserved cysteine through the conserved F or W. A D gene is named only where the DNA matches it firmly. Size is omitted from some rows. Given values are once, few, many or a class for expanded clones.

NA	TRBJ1-4	TRBV4-3	17	NA	CASSQDIGLVSNEKLFF	TGCGCCAGCAGCCAAGATATTGGTCTCGTTAGTAATGAAAAACTGTTTTTT
NA	TRBJ1-1	TRBV5-4	14	NA	CASRPDPRYTEAFF	TGTGCCAGCAGACCTGACCCCCGGTACACTGAAGCTTTCTTT
NA	TRBJ2-5	TRBV5-4	12	NA	CASSLVGETQYF	TGTGCCAGCAGCTTGGTTGGGGAGACCCAGTACTTC
TRBD1	TRBJ1-4	TRBV18	16	NA	CASSPFDRAGDEKLFF	TGTGCCAGCTCACCGTTTGACAGGGCCGGGGATGAAAAACTGTTTTTT
TRBD1	TRBJ2-7	TRBV7-2	16	NA	CASSLGAGGWSYEQYF	TGTGCCAGCAGCTTAGGAGCAGGGGGCTGGTCCTACGAGCAGTACTTC
NA	TRBJ1-5	TRBV7-9	17	NA	CASSHSAGAGGNQPQHF	TGTGCCAGCAGCCATTCCGCGGGGGCTGGTGGCAATCAGCCCCAGCATTTT
NA	TRBJ1-6	TRBV4-1	15	NA	CASSPGGGYNSPLHF	TGCGCCAGCAGCCCAGGTGGGGGGTATAATTCACCCCTCCACTTT
NA	TRBJ1-3	TRBV19	14	NA	CASSIPASGNTIYF	TGTGCCAGTAGTATTCCCGCCTCTGGAAACACCATATATTTT
NA	TRBJ1-2	TRBV7-9	15	once	CASSLAGSSNYGYTF	TGTGCCAGCAGCTTGGCAGGGTCCAGTAACTATGGCTACACCTTC
TRBD1	TRBJ1-4	TRBV5-8	15	NA	CASSRRTGVNEKLFF	TGTGCCAGCAGCCGTCGGACAGGGGTTAATGAAAAACTGTTTTTT
NA	TRBJ1-2	TRBV15	14	once	CATSRDGGVYGYTF	TGTGCCACCAGCAGAGATGGAGGGGTCTATGGCTACACCTTC
NA	TRBJ1-5	TRBV19	14	many	CASSPLGGGQPQHF	TGTGCCAGTAGTCCACTGGGAGGAGGTCAGCCCCAGCATTTT
NA	TRBJ2-7	TRBV4-2	13	NA	CASSQGGGYEQYF	TGTGCCAGCAGCCAAGGGGGCGGCTACGAGCAGTACTTC
NA	TRBJ1-5	TRBV7-8	17	NA	CASSPGPGRTSNQPQHF	TGTGCCAGCAGCCCCGGACCGGGACGGACTAGCAATCAGCCCCAGCATTTT
TRBD1	TRBJ1-4	TRBV19	18	NA	CASSGGATGSSTNEKLFF	TGTGCCAGTAGCGGGGGAGCGACAGGGTCCTCAACTAATGAAAAACTGTTTTTT
TRBD1	TRBJ1-4	TRBV3-1/TRBV3-2	14	once	CASSQTGANEKLFF	TGTGCCAGCAGCCAGACAGGGGCTAATGAAAAACTGTTTTTT
NA	TRBJ1-4	TRBV7-8	17	NA	CASSLKRGEGANEKLFF	TGTGCCAGCAGCTTAAAGAGGGGGGAAGGGGCTAATGAAAAACTGTTTTTT
TRBD2	TRBJ2-1	TRBV11-2	16	NA	CASSLTSGIPRNEQFF	TGTGCCAGCAGCTTGACTAGCGGGATCCCCCGTAATGAGCAGTTCTTC
NA	TRBJ1-5	TRBV6-5	10	NA	CASSSQPQHF	TGTGCCAGCAGCTCTCAGCCCCAGCATTTT
NA	TRBJ1-3	TRBV9	18	NA	CASSVATVGQGRGNTIYF	TGTGCCAGCAGCGTAGCTACCGTCGGGCAGGGAAGGGGAAACACCATATATTTT
NA	TRBJ2-5	TRBV24-1	14	NA	CATSDSRYQETQYF	TGTGCCACCAGTGATAGCCGGTACCAAGAGACCCAGTACTTC
TRBD1	TRBJ1-2	TRBV6-5	15	NA	CASRPGQGAGYGYTF	TGTGCCAGCAGGCCCGGACAGGGGGCGGGGTATGGCTACACCTTC
NA	TRBJ2-3	TRBV6-5	13	NA	CASMGVVTDTQYF	TGTGCCAGCATGGGGGTTGTTACAGATACGCAGTATTTT
NA	TRBJ2-2	TRBV5-1	16	NA	CASSLQGTSNTGELFF	TGCGCCAGCAGCTTGCAGGGTACATCGAACACCGGGGAGCTGTTTTTT
NA	TRBJ2-5	TRBV9	17	NA	CASSVAGKAGHQETQYF	TGTGCCAGCAGCGTAGCTGGAAAGGCAGGCCACCAAGAGACCCAGTACTTC
NA	TRBJ2-3	TRBV4-2	15	once	CASSQEDGPGDTQYF	TGTGCCAGCAGCCAAGAAGACGGGCCGGGCGATACGCAGTATTTT
TRBD1	TRBJ2-7	TRBV7-3	13	NA	CASSFGTGGEQYF	TGTGCCAGCAGCTTCGGGACAGGGGGCGAGCAGTACTTC
NA	TRBJ1-2	TRBV12-3/TRBV12-4	11	once	CASSINYGYTF	TGTGCCAGCAGTATCAACTATGGCTACACCTTC
TRBD1	TRBJ1-2	TRBV30	13	once	CASKDRGSYGYTF	TGTGCCTCTAAAGACAGGGGGAGCTATGGCTACACCTTC
NA	TRBJ1-1	TRBV25-1	13	NA	CASSEVGNTEAFF	TGTGCCAGCAGTGAAGTGGGGAACACTGAAGCTTTCTTT
NA	TRBJ1-1	TRBV7-9	12	NA	CASRGLGTEAFF	TGTGCCAGCAGGGGGTTAGGAACTGAAGCTTTCTTT
NA	TRBJ2-1	TRBV5-1	15	NA	CATQRGDGSYNEQFF	TGCGCCACCCAGCGAGGGGACGGATCCTACAATGAGCAGTTCTTC
NA	TRBJ2-7	TRBV19	15	NA	CASSILDGQTYEQYF	TGTGCCAGTAGTATACTCGACGGGCAAACCTACGAGCAGTACTTC